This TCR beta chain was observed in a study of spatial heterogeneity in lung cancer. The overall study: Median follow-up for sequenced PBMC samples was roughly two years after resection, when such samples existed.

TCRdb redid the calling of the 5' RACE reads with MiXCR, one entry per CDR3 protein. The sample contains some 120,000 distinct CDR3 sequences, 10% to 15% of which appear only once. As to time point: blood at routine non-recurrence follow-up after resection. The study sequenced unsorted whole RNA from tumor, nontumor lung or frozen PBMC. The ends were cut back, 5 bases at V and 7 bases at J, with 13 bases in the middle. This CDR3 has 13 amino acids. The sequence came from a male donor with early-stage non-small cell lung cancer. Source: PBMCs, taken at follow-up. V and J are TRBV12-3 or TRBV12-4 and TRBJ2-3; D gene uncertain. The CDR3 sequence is CASSPLWGNTQYF. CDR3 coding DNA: TGTGCCAGCAGTCCCCTCTGGGGAAATACGCAGTATTTT.